The present T cell receptor (beta chain) was sequenced within a study of prognosis after radiotherapy for stage I lung cancer. As for the study in general: Enrolled patients had stage I non-small cell lung cancer and entered the cohort between 2018 and 2019. In this cohort, every patient with non-small cell lung cancer was regarded as medically inoperable.

Trimming shortened V by 3 bases and J by 0 bases, and 12 bases separated the two germline ends. Looked up from germline, CDR1 is DFQATT and CDR2 is SNEGSKA (reference sequence). The CDR3 length is 14 residues. Study-wide findings and caveats: As reported, TRBV and TRBJ gene usage differed between patients who had metastases and those who did not.

On two occasions, one at each of two time points, about 6 milliliters of peripheral blood were drawn. A single count supports this clonotype. The target antigen is unknown. Genomic DNA was subjected to two-round multiplex PCR for amplification of TCR beta CDR3. Gene-specific TRBV and TRBJ primers were used in PCR round one. One entry per CDR3 protein results from TCRdb running MiXCR on the multiplex PCR reads. The repertoire holds about 27,000 distinct CDR3 sequences, with about half as singletons. The gene calls are TRBV20-1 and TRBJ2-7; weak D call: TRBD2 (7 bases). The sample in question was PBMCs, obtained before or after stereotactic body radiation therapy (not recorded which). The TCR comes from a donor over 45 with non-small cell lung cancer. CDR3 DNA sequence: TGCAGTGCTAGGGGAGGGGGTAGCTCCTACGAGCAGTACTTC. Translating gives CSARGGGSSYEQYF.